This T cell receptor beta chain was observed in a study of shared clonotypes between healthy human individuals. Study-wide points: Investigators expected sequencing depth to affect clonotype sharing among donors.

This CDR3 is built from 11 residues. Germline loops: CDR1 MNHNS, CDR2 SASEGT. V lost 4 bases, J lost 5 bases, and 5 bases lay in between. A note on this clone: What it binds is unknown.

The assay was carried out at the deep level. The assay was immunoSEQ multiplex PCR, and TCRdb's table has in-frame clones only and misses some. The sample records some 2,000,000 clones, 90% to 97% being singletons. Sequencing was carried out using naive CD4+ T cells sorted from blood. Subset noted: CD45RA+ positively selected. The rearrangement joins TRBV6-1 to TRBJ1-2; D unclear. The receptor comes from a man aged 18 to 30 in good health. CDR3: CASSVSYGYTF. The CDR3 DNA sequence: TGTGCCAGCAGTGTATCGTATGGCTACACCTTC.